This note documents a single T cell receptor (beta chain) sequence. Its cognate antigen has yet to be identified. The record has no base qualities; no much larger clone is one base away. The source of the sample is a study of blood T cell repertoires in COVID-19 (dated by TCRdb to 2019 to 2021). Study-wide context: The collaborator samples originated in the United States, Italy and Spain and spanned the acute and convalescent phases of COVID-19. The material from the prospective study consisted of cDNA or gDNA derived from T cells, B-cell-depleted T cells, or PBMCs. Deeply sampled blood TCRbeta repertoires from subjects exposed to, actively infected with, or recovered from COVID-19 were included in the dataset. The repertoires were released in a freely available public database intended as a resource for research on the immune response to SARS-CoV-2. Samples came from the ongoing ImmuneRACE study (first 160 participants) plus 1,254 subjects from 6 global collaborators. Sample metadata almost always included a de-identified subject ID, COVID-19 status, age in years and sex. Where HLA class I and class II types were available, the types were taken from metadata supplied by the sample provider, not from assay-based typing.

The full study reports these points: The quantity of clinical and demographic metadata differed by source and by participant and was supplied without curation.

TCRbeta CDR3 regions were amplified from genomic DNA using the immunoSEQ Assay, a bias-controlled multiplex PCR. As for how the authors treated the data: Nucleated cell counts per sample were estimated from amplification of reference gene primers within the assay. Sequence reads were collapsed and filtered to measure the absolute abundance of every unique TCRbeta CDR3 rearrangement. Productive Simpson clonality was computed per sample as the square root of Simpson's diversity index over productive rearrangements. This immuneACCESS table, as held by TCRdb, lists in-frame sequences with V and J called but not all clones. Of the missing ones, under half trace to an unresolved V gene in checked studies; the others have no known cause. V, J and clone size derive from that table, while D and trimming were established from the DNA sequence. Counted in this sample were hundreds of thousands of clones; 75% to 90% of them appeared once. In total, the top ten clones hold over 0.85% of the sample.

Participants in the prospective study were enrolled through a virtual design, were aged roughly 18 to 100 years, and lived in 24 United States geographic areas. To assign participants to cohorts, the prospective study relied on clinical history that participants themselves reported in a screening survey and a study questionnaire. A participant counted as exposed if, within 2 weeks of entering the study, that participant had been in contact with someone who had a PCR-confirmed or clinician-diagnosed COVID-19 case. Each participant in the prospective study had whole blood, serum and a nasopharyngeal or oropharyngeal swab collected by mobile phlebotomists. Prospective study participants could optionally give additional blood draws and questionnaires over an approximately two-month period. Prospective study blood samples were shipped either frozen or at room temperature before DNA extraction. Specimen: PBMCs or T cells enriched from blood (not recorded which). This receptor was obtained from a man between 45 and 60 years old who had been exposed to COVID-19.

The CDR3 loop reads CASSLDRLNTEAFF. The sequenced DNA: TGTGCCAGCAGCTTAGACAGATTGAACACTGAAGCTTTCTTT. The rearrangement joined TRBV7-2 to TRBJ1-1, with the D segment identity uncertain. The CDR3 has 14 amino acids, counting the end cysteine and phenylalanine. The read is trimmed to its CDR3 DNA, 42 bases read in frame from base 1. V is shortened by 1 base, J by 0 bases, and the region joining them spans 6 bases. The germline V gene supplies CDR1 SGHTA and CDR2 FQGNSA.